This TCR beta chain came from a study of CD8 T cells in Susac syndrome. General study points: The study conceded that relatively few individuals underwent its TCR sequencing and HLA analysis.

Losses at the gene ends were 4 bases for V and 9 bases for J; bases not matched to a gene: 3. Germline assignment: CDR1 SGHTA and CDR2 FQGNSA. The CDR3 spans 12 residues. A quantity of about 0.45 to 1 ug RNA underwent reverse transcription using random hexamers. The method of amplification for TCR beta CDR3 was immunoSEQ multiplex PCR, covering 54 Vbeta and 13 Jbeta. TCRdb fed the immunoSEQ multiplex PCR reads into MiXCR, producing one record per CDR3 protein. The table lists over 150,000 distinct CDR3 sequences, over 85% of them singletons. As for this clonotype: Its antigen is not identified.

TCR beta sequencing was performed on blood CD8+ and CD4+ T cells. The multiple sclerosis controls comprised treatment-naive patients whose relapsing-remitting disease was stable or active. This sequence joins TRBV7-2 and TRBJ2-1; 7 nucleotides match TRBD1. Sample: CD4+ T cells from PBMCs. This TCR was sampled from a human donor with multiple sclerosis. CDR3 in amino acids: CASSYWDSEQFF. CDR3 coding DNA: TGTGCCAGCAGCTATTGGGACAGTGAGCAGTTCTTC.